These 13 T cell receptor beta chains came from one sample sequenced in a study of blood T cells in healthy people across ages. PCR was performed a second time for about 6 to 12 cycles using a sample-barcoded 5' primer and a J-beta primer mix. TCRdb analysed the 5' RACE reads with MiXCR anew, one entry per CDR3 protein. The data show 1.5 million to 2 million distinct CDR3 sequences, roughly 27% seen once. Sequenced material: blood. Source of these receptors: a woman in her 30s in good health.

The table lists this clonotype with many counts. V gene TRBV5-1 combines with J gene TRBJ2-6; D is perhaps TRBD1 (5 bases). This CDR3 is built from 15 residues. Germline values: CDR1 SGHRS, CDR2 YFSETQ. V lost 5 bases and J 3 bases, leaving 12 bases between the germline ends. The CDR3, as DNA: TGCGCCAGCAGTACAGGCCTGGATGGGGCCAACGTCCTGACTTTC. It codes for CASSTGLDGANVLTF.

A few counts support this clonotype. The rearrangement uses TRBV4-1 and TRBJ1-6; no clear D gene. V lost 1 base, J lost 9 bases, and 16 bases lay in between. CDR1 is MGHRA, CDR2 YSYEKL, per germline. This CDR3 comprises 16 residues. CDR3 sequence reads: CASSQGPGYQSSPLHF. Here the CDR3 DNA reads TGCGCCAGCAGCCAAGGACCCGGGTATCAGAGTTCACCCCTCCACTTT.

This clonotype was seen just once. The genes are TRBV5-1 and TRBJ2-1, with 9 bases lining up with TRBD2. CDR3 length equals 21 residues. The germline gives CDR1 SGHRS, CDR2 YFSETQ. V dropped 2 bases and J dropped 2; count of bases not matched to a gene: 20. CDR3 sequence: CASSLVSRGLAGTSPYNEQFF. In DNA, the CDR3 is TGCGCCAGCAGCTTAGTAAGCAGAGGGCTAGCGGGGACCAGCCCCTACAATGAGCAGTTCTTC.

Ten or more counts support this clonotype. The chain combines TRBV29-1 with TRBJ2-4; 9 bases map to TRBD1. The germline gives CDR1 SQVTM, CDR2 ANQGSEA. Trimming took 6 bases from V and 5 from J; bases not matched to a gene: 8. This CDR3 has 14 amino acids. CDR3 DNA sequence: TGCAGCGTGGAGACCGGGACAGGGCAAAACATTCAGTACTTC. It yields the protein CSVETGTGQNIQYF.

The genes are TRBV29-1 and TRBJ2-5, with D perhaps matching TRBD1 (7 bases). The better agreement between TRBJ2-7 and the DNA end casts doubt on the J call. The CDR3 is 13 residues long. Germline V lookup: CDR1 SQVTM, CDR2 ANQGSEA. The CDR3: CSARPQGGSEQYF. As DNA, the CDR3 is TGCAGCGCACGACCCCAGGGGGGAAGCGAGCAGTACTTC.

V usage is TRBV5-5 and J usage is TRBJ2-3; 7 bases match TRBD2. Germline V CDR1 and CDR2: SGHKS, YYEKEE (reference sequence). The CDR3 extends over 14 amino acids. V gave up 2 bases and J gave up 3 bases; unmatched junction bases: 3. CDR3 loop: CASSFKGGTDTQYF. The CDR3 nucleotides read TGTGCCAGCAGCTTCAAGGGAGGGACAGATACGCAGTATTTT. The full variable domain, its missing parts supplied by reference TRBV5-5 and TRBJ2-3, is DAGVTQSPTHLIKTRGQQVTLRCSPISGHKSVSWYQQVLGQGPQFIFQYYEKEERGRGNFPDRFSARQFPNYSSELNVNALLLGDSALYLCASSFKGGTDTQYFGPGTRLTVL.

In this sample, this clonotype turned up many times. CDR3 sequence: CASRQGARYEQYF. In DNA, the CDR3 is TGCGCCAGCAGACAGGGGGCACGCTACGAGCAGTACTTC. The rearrangement links TRBV10-2 to TRBJ2-7; 9 bases align to TRBD1. Per the germline V gene, CDR1 is WSHSY and CDR2 is SAAADI. The V gene end was trimmed by 6 bases and the J gene end by 3 bases; junction bases not matched to a gene: 3. The CDR3 consists of 13 residues.

The rearrangement joins TRBV10-1 to TRBJ2-2; D perhaps matches TRBD2 (5 bases). V was pared by 0 bases and J by 5 bases, with 13 bases between. This CDR3 has 16 residues. Germline CDR1 WNHNN, CDR2 SYGVQD (reference sequence). The CDR3 coding sequence is TGCGCCAGCAGTGAGTCGGGAGCGGTTAAAACCGGGGAGCTGTTTTTT. It yields the protein CASSESGAVKTGELFF.

This clonotype showed up just a few times. The V call is TRBV4-3, the J call TRBJ2-3, with D tentatively TRBD2 (5 bases). Germline CDR1 reads LGHNA; CDR2 reads YSLEER. CDR3 length: 15 amino acids. Trimming took 3 bases from V and 6 from J, leaving 16 bases between them. This CDR3 is CASSHEGSGFDTQYF. The CDR3 region has the DNA TGCGCCAGCAGCCACGAGGGATCAGGTTTTGATACGCAGTATTTT.

This clonotype was found a few times. The chain has TRBV5-1 and TRBJ1-2; D remains ambiguous. V was cut by 4 bases and J by 4 bases, with 11 bases left in between. Germline V gives CDR1 SGHRS, CDR2 YFSETQ. The CDR3 extends over 13 amino acids. The CDR3 nucleotides read TGCGCCAGCAGCCCTTTAGTGGGCTATGGCTACACCTTC. It yields the protein CASSPLVGYGYTF. Together with reference TRBV5-1 and TRBJ1-2, the CDR3 gives the full variable domain: KAGVTQTPRYLIKTRGQQVTLSCSPISGHRSVSWYQQTPGQGLQFLFEYFSETQRNKGNFPGRFSGRQFSNSRSEMNVSTLELGDSALYLCASSPLVGYGYTFGSGTRLTVV.

This chain connects TRBV5-1 to TRBJ2-5; D perhaps matches TRBD1 (5 bases). The germline CDR1 and CDR2 sequences are SGHRS and YFSETQ. V was trimmed by 6 bases and J by 11 bases, leaving 26 bases between them. CDR3 length: 15 amino acids. The CDR3 nucleotides are TGCGCCAGCAACAGTCTGTACACAGGTTCCAATGAGCAGTACTTC. Translation: CASNSLYTGSNEQYF.

The chain uses TRBV11-2 and TRBJ2-3; TRBD1 matches 8 bases. The CDR3 length is 15 residues. Per the germline V gene, CDR1 is SGHAT and CDR2 is FQNNGV. The V gene end was trimmed by 5 bases and the J gene end by 4 bases; junction bases not matched to a gene: 8. In nucleotides, the CDR3 is TGTGCCAGCAGCCAGCGACAGGGGTGGGCAGATACGCAGTATTTT. As protein: CASSQRQGWADTQYF.

This clonotype showed up many times. The chain combines TRBV29-1 with TRBJ2-7, with TRBD1 matching 10 bases. Germline lookup yields CDR1 SQVTM and CDR2 ANQGSEA. This CDR3 spans 14 amino acids. The V gene end was trimmed by 7 bases and the J gene end by 7 bases; junction bases not matched to a gene: 13. The CDR3 reads CSALRDRGRGEQYF. In DNA, the CDR3 is TGCAGCGCCCTCCGAGACAGGGGGCGAGGTGAGCAGTACTTC.